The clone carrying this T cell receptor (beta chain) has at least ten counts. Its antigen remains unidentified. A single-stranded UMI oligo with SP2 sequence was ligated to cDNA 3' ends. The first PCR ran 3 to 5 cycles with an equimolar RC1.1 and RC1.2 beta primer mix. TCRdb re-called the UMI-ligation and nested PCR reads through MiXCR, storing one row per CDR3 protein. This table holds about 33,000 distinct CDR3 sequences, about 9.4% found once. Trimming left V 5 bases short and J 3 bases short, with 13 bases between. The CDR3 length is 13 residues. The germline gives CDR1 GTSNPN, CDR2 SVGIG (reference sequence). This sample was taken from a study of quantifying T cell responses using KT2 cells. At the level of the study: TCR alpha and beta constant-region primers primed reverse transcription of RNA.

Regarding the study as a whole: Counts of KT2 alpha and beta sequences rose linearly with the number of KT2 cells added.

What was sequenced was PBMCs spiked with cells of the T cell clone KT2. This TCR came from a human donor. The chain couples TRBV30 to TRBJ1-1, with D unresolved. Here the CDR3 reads CAWEASRDTEAFF. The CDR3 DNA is TGTGCCTGGGAAGCCAGTCGCGACACTGAAGCTTTCTTT.